Below, 27 T cell receptor beta chains from the same sample are listed, as sequenced in a study of shared clonotypes between healthy human individuals. Terminally differentiated effector memory CD45RA+ cells were excluded by CCR7 positive selection of CD45RO-negative cells. The data were produced by immunoSEQ multiplex PCR, yet TCRdb's version contains in-frame clones alone and is incomplete. The sample yields some 2.1 million clones, just under 95% seen once. Sequences were obtained from naive CD8+ T cells from PBMCs. All receptors derive from a man aged 18 to 35 in good health. Some clones in this sample may be carry-over from other donors' samples.

The chain links TRBV2 to TRBJ2-7; D gene uncertain. Trimming pared 4 bases from V and 2 bases from J, leaving 9 bases between. There are 13 residues in the CDR3. Germline V gives CDR1 SNHLY, CDR2 FYNNEI. The CDR3 DNA is TGTGCCAGCAGTGGACAAGCCCCCTACGAGCAGTACTTC. This gives the protein CASSGQAPYEQYF.

V usage is TRBV11-3 and J usage is TRBJ2-2, with a possible D match to TRBD1 (6 bases). Germline V lookup: CDR1 SGHNT, CDR2 YENEEA. The V end was cut by 3 bases, the J end by 2 bases, with 10 bases between. The CDR3 consists of 15 residues. For the CDR3, the DNA is TGTGCCAGCAGCTTCACCAGGGGAAACACCGGGGAGCTGTTTTTT. This gives the protein CASSFTRGNTGELFF. The variable domain in full, with the rest retrieved from reference TRBV11-3 and TRBJ2-2, is EAGVVQSPRYKIIEKKQPVAFWCNPISGHNTLYWYLQNLGQGPELLIRYENEEAVDDSQLPKDRFSAERLKGVDSTLKIQPAELGDSAVYLCASSFTRGNTGELFFGEGSRLTVL.

The V call is TRBV9, the J call TRBJ2-5, with 9 bases identical to TRBD1. Germline V CDR1 and CDR2: SGDLS, YYNGEE. Germline trimming cut 4 bases from V and 3 bases from J; bases unmatched to any gene: 1. The CDR3 is made up of 13 amino acids. The CDR3 sequence is CASSRDREETQYF. DNA of the CDR3: TGTGCCAGCAGCCGGGACAGGGAAGAGACCCAGTACTTC.

This chain connects TRBV4-1 to TRBJ1-1; no clear D gene. The length of the CDR3 is 14 residues. Germline CDR1 reads MGHRA; CDR2 reads YSYEKL. V was trimmed by 2 bases and J by 1 base, leaving 8 bases between them. The chain's CDR3 is CASSQRAANTEAFF. The CDR3 nucleotides read TGCGCCAGCAGCCAACGGGCGGCGAACACTGAAGCTTTCTTT.

J is TRBJ2-7 and V is TRBV6-1; the match to TRBD2 covers 13 bases. With V trimmed by 5 bases and J by 6 bases, 7 bases remained unmatched. The CDR3 is 15 amino acids. Germline assignment: CDR1 MNHNS and CDR2 SASEGT. CDR3 loop: CASSNGLAGVGEQYF. The CDR3 nucleotides are TGTGCCAGCAGTAACGGACTAGCGGGAGTCGGCGAGCAGTACTTC.

The chain carries TRBV19 and TRBJ2-5, with TRBD1 matching over 8 bases. CDR3 length: 14 residues. CDR1 LNHDA and CDR2 SQIVND come from the germline V gene (reference sequence). V lost 3 bases to trimming and J lost 5 bases; unmatched junction nucleotides: 5. CDR3 nucleotide sequence: TGTGCCAGTAGTATCCAGGGGGCCGCGGAGACCCAGTACTTC. This translates into CASSIQGAAETQYF.

J is TRBJ2-1 and V is TRBV4-3; D possibly matches TRBD1 or TRBD2 (5 bases each). V dropped 3 bases and J dropped 0 bases, with 15 bases sitting between them. The CDR3 sequence is 17 residues long. Germline lookup yields CDR1 LGHNA and CDR2 YSLEER. The CDR3 here is CASSQEGTKSSYNEQFF. In DNA form, the CDR3 reads TGCGCCAGCAGCCAGGAAGGGACCAAGAGCTCCTACAATGAGCAGTTCTTC.

The J gene is TRBJ2-1, the V gene TRBV7-3; 7 nucleotides line up with TRBD1. V gave up 2 bases and J gave up 4 bases; unmatched junction bases: 5. The CDR3 spans 15 residues. Germline values: CDR1 SGHTA, CDR2 FQGTGA. CDR3 in DNA: TGTGCCAGCAGCTTACCTTACAGGGGTTACAATGAGCAGTTCTTC. Its translation is CASSLPYRGYNEQFF.

The rearrangement uses TRBV27 and TRBJ2-1; the D is unclear. V lost 0 bases, J lost 6 bases, and 12 bases lay in between. The CDR3 runs 15 residues. CDR1 MNHEY and CDR2 SMNVEV come from the germline V gene (reference sequence). The CDR3 nucleotides are TGTGCCAGCAGTTTATCCCCAGTAGGGTTCAATGAGCAGTTCTTC. This gives the protein CASSLSPVGFNEQFF.

The rearrangement links TRBV7-9 to TRBJ2-3, with D possibly being TRBD1 or TRBD2 (5 bases each). CDR1 and CDR2 from the germline V gene are SEHNR and FQNEAQ (reference sequence). V shed 2 bases and J shed 4 bases, with 7 bases lying between them. CDR3 length: 13 amino acids. CDR3 nucleotide sequence: TGTGCCAGCAGCTTACTGGGGGCAGATACGCAGTATTTT. Protein product: CASSLLGADTQYF.

This chain links TRBV7-3 with TRBJ1-1; possibly TRBD1 for D (6 bases). The germline CDR1 and CDR2 sequences are SGHTA and FQGTGA. This CDR3 has 15 residues. V lost 2 bases and J lost 0, with 10 bases in between. The CDR3 protein is CASSLAGEMNTEAFF. The CDR3 DNA reads as TGTGCCAGCAGCTTAGCAGGGGAAATGAACACTGAAGCTTTCTTT.

The chain is built from TRBV10-3 and TRBJ2-1; 7 bases fit TRBD1. Germline V gene sequence: CDR1 ENHRY, CDR2 SYGVKD. The V and J ends lost 0 bases and 2 bases, in that order; junction bases with no gene match: 7. CDR3 length: 17 residues. The CDR3 DNA reads as TGTGCCATCAGTGAGTCAGGCACAGGGGTGGCCTACAATGAGCAGTTCTTC. Translating gives CAISESGTGVAYNEQFF.

This chain joins TRBV19 and TRBJ2-1; TRBD2 matches 8 bases. The germline V gene has CDR1 LNHDA and CDR2 SQIVND (reference sequence). This CDR3 comprises 14 residues. The V gene end was trimmed by 5 bases and the J gene end by 3 bases; junction bases not matched to a gene: 3. The CDR3 here is CASSHGTSYNEQFF. The DNA of the CDR3 is TGTGCCAGTAGTCACGGGACTAGCTACAATGAGCAGTTCTTC.

V gene TRBV27 combines with J gene TRBJ1-1; 12 bases fit TRBD1. Germline-derived CDR1 and CDR2 are MNHEY and SMNVEV (reference sequence). V dropped 9 bases and J dropped 1; count of bases not matched to a gene: 12. The CDR3 totals 17 residues. The CDR3 DNA reads as TGTGCCAGTAACGACCGGGACAGGGGGCCGGCGAACACTGAAGCTTTCTTT. Protein: CASNDRDRGPANTEAFF.

The chain couples TRBV10-3 to TRBJ2-5, with D possibly being TRBD1 (6 bases). The germline V gene has CDR1 ENHRY and CDR2 SYGVKD. The CDR3 is 10 amino acids. Trimming stripped 10 bases from V and 5 bases from J, with 8 bases between. This CDR3 reads CATGQETQYF. The CDR3 DNA sequence: TGTGCCACCGGACAGGAGACCCAGTACTTC.

This rearrangement joins TRBV19 to TRBJ2-7, with 9 bases that match TRBD1. The CDR3 is 17 residues long. J gave up 5 bases and V 0 bases, and 11 bases lay outside the gene matches. Germline CDR1 and CDR2: LNHDA and SQIVND (reference sequence). The chain's CDR3 is CASSIDGPGTGSDEQYF. CDR3 nucleotides: TGTGCCAGTAGTATAGATGGCCCCGGGACAGGGTCCGACGAGCAGTACTTC.

This chain uses TRBV9 with TRBJ1-1, with TRBD1 as a possible D gene (6 bases). Germline V lookup: CDR1 SGDLS, CDR2 YYNGEE. Deletions cut 4 bases from V and 1 base from J, with 14 bases between. CDR3 length: 15 residues. The CDR3 DNA reads as TGTGCCAGCAGCCCCGGGGGCAGACAGAACACTGAAGCTTTCTTT. Translation gives CASSPGGRQNTEAFF.

V usage is TRBV6-1 and J usage is TRBJ2-7; 12 positions agree with TRBD2. There are 15 residues in the CDR3. Germline lookup yields CDR1 MNHNS and CDR2 SASEGT. V dropped 6 bases and J dropped 3; count of bases not matched to a gene: 6. CDR3 coding DNA: TGTGCCAGCAGAGACCTAGCGGGAGGGTTCTACGAGCAGTACTTC. It yields the protein CASRDLAGGFYEQYF.

The sample holds one count of this clone. This chain uses TRBV9 with TRBJ2-6; D is undetermined. The CDR3 is made up of 13 amino acids. Germline V gene sequence: CDR1 SGDLS, CDR2 YYNGEE. Trimming took off 4 bases at V and 2 bases at J, with 4 bases between the two ends. CDR3 DNA sequence: TGTGCCAGCAGCAGAGCTGGGGCCAACGTCCTGACTTTC. Amino acids: CASSRAGANVLTF.

The chain employs TRBV28 and TRBJ2-5; tentative D call: TRBD1 (6 bases). Germline V CDR1 and CDR2: MDHEN, SYDVKM. Trimming shortened V by 3 bases and J by 1 base, and 15 bases separated the two germline ends. CDR3 length equals 16 residues. The CDR3 protein is CASSFQQGGFQETQYF. DNA for the CDR3: TGTGCCAGCAGTTTCCAACAGGGTGGGTTCCAAGAGACCCAGTACTTC. Looking up the rest from reference TRBV28 and TRBJ2-5 gives the full variable domain: DVKVTQSSRYLVKRTGEKVFLECVQDMDHENMFWYRQDPGLGLRLIYFSYDVKMKEKGDIPEGYSVSREKKERFSLILESASTNQTSMYLCASSFQQGGFQETQYFGPGTRLLVL.

In DNA, the CDR3 is TGTGCCACCAGCAGAGAACGCTCGTACCAAGAGACCCAGTACTTC. Its protein product is CATSRERSYQETQYF. This sequence joins TRBV15 and TRBJ2-5, with D uncertain. Germline V CDR1 and CDR2: LNHNV, YYDKDF (reference sequence). The CDR3 extends over 15 amino acids. Trimming pared 0 bases from V and 0 bases from J, leaving 8 bases between.

The V and J genes are TRBV19 and TRBJ2-3; D is perhaps TRBD2 (5 bases). Between the trimmed V and J ends, which lost 7 bases and 6 bases, there was a span of 20 bases. This CDR3 has 15 amino acids. The germline CDR1 and CDR2 sequences are LNHDA and SQIVND (reference sequence). The CDR3 region has the DNA TGTGCCAGTAAAGAGGGTCTGGGAGTTTCGGATACGCAGTATTTT. This codes for CASKEGLGVSDTQYF.

The chain uses TRBV7-9 and TRBJ1-2; D is unclear. This CDR3 has 13 amino acids. The V gene lost 5 bases and the J gene lost 6 bases, with 13 bases spanning the gap. Germline lookup yields CDR1 SEHNR and CDR2 FQNEAQ (reference sequence). The CDR3 loop reads CASSPPGRDGYTF. The CDR3 DNA reads as TGTGCCAGCAGCCCTCCCGGGAGAGATGGCTACACCTTC.

CDR3 bases: TGTGCCAGCAGCTCAAAGGAACTGACAAGCTCCTTCTACGAGCAGTACTTC. Residues: CASSSKELTSSFYEQYF. The genes are TRBV7-9 and TRBJ2-7, with D unresolved. The V end lost 4 bases, the J end lost 3 bases, and 22 bases lay between the germline ends. Germline V lookup: CDR1 SEHNR, CDR2 FQNEAQ (reference sequence). The CDR3 has 17 residues. The variable domain in full, with the rest retrieved from reference TRBV7-9 and TRBJ2-7, is DTGVSQNPRHKITKRGQNVTFRCDPISEHNRLYWYRQTLGQGPEFLTYFQNEAQLEKSRLLSDRFSAERPKGSFSTLEIQRTEQGDSAMYLCASSSKELTSSFYEQYFGPGTRLTVT.

The gene calls are TRBV13 and TRBJ2-1; TRBD2 aligns across 7 bases. Unmatched junction bases numbered 9, after V lost 1 base and J lost 6 bases. The CDR3 contains 16 residues. Germline V lookup: CDR1 PRHDT, CDR2 FYEKMQ (reference sequence). CDR3 DNA: TGTGCCAGCAGCTTAGTTGGCGGGAGTGGGCGCAATGAGCAGTTCTTC. Translated: CASSLVGGSGRNEQFF.

This clone was recorded a few times. The V gene is TRBV28, the J gene TRBJ2-7; perhaps D is TRBD1 or TRBD2 (5 bases each). The CDR3 runs to 11 residues. Germline V CDR1 and CDR2: MDHEN, SYDVKM. Trimming cost V 6 bases and J 5 bases, with 8 bases left between them. This CDR3 reads CASRGDDEQYF. Written as DNA, the CDR3 is TGTGCCAGCAGGGGGGACGACGAGCAGTACTTC.

The rearrangement joins TRBV6-1 to TRBJ2-2; possible D gene TRBD1, 6 bases. The germline CDR1 and CDR2 sequences are MNHNS and SASEGT. This CDR3 spans 11 amino acids. V lost 7 bases and J lost 6, with 6 bases in between. The CDR3 loop is CASKGAGELFF. As DNA, the CDR3 is TGTGCCAGCAAGGGGGCCGGGGAGCTGTTTTTT.